The 19 T cell receptor beta chains reported below all come from one sample, sequenced in a study of T cell clusters in autoimmune cytopenias. Each sample's input was around 250 ng genomic DNA, some 38,000 genome equivalents. One tube held mixed TRB-A and TRB-B primer pools for touch-down PCR. TCRdb re-called the multiplex PCR reads and catalogs CDR3 proteins one per entry, DNA excluded. The specimen's table records about 12,000 distinct CDR3 sequences. The sequenced sample was peripheral blood. These receptors originate from a human donor with an autoimmune cytopenia or autoimmune hepatitis (not recorded which).

This sequence joins TRBV20-1 and TRBJ2-1; TCRdb's D gene call, TRBD2, goes unchecked for lack of DNA. There are 13 residues in the CDR3. Germline V gene sequence: CDR1 DFQATT, CDR2 SNEGSKA (reference sequence). The CDR3 spells CSARASGRVEQFF.

The gene calls are TRBV12-3 or TRBV12-4 and TRBJ2-1. The CDR3 consists of 13 residues. This CDR3 is CASSLGPPNEQFF.

This clonotype registers medium-sized by frequency. The chain recombines TRBV30 with TRBJ2-7. CDR1 and CDR2 (germline): GTSNPN, SVGIG (reference sequence). There are 13 residues in the CDR3. CDR3 amino acids: CAWSVNTIYEQYF.

This chain links TRBV5-4 with TRBJ2-3; as DNA is missing, the TRBD1 call by TCRdb cannot be tested. This CDR3 region has 15 residues. The germline CDR1 and CDR2 sequences are SGHNT and YYREEE (reference sequence). CDR3 protein: CASTRGGNEPDTQYF.

This chain uses TRBV19 with TRBJ2-4; TCRdb's D call, TRBD2, is unchecked because there is no DNA. CDR3 length equals 15 residues. The germline CDR1 and CDR2 sequences are LNHDA and SQIVND (reference sequence). The CDR3 reads CASSSPTLGWNIQYF.

The chain couples TRBV6-2 or TRBV6-3 to TRBJ2-1; TCRdb proposes TRBD1, but this gene call is untestable without DNA. Looked up from germline, CDR1 is MNHEY and CDR2 is SVGEGT. The CDR3 is 15 amino acids. CDR3: CASSRDPRSYNEQFF.

The CDR3 here is CASGDNLTGELFF. The V gene is TRBV27, the J gene TRBJ2-2; the TCRdb D gene call, TRBD1, has no DNA to confirm it. The CDR3 covers 13 residues. Germline lookup yields CDR1 MNHEY and CDR2 SMNVEV (reference sequence).

This chain connects TRBV6-5 to TRBJ1-2; no DNA is available, so the TRBD1 call from TCRdb remains unchecked. Germline-derived CDR1 and CDR2 are MNHEY and SVGAGI. The CDR3 contains 13 residues. This chain's CDR3 is CASSPAGLYGYTF.

The chain recombines TRBV12-3 or TRBV12-4 with TRBJ1-4. This CDR3 contains 13 residues. The CDR3 sequence is CASSLGARPKLFF.

This chain links TRBV30 with TRBJ2-5; TCRdb calls TRBD2, which cannot be checked without DNA. CDR1 is GTSNPN, CDR2 SVGIG, per germline (reference sequence). The CDR3 consists of 16 residues. The CDR3 region is CAWSPLQAGGGETQYF.

The chain couples TRBV12-3 or TRBV12-4 to TRBJ1-5; the D gene TCRdb calls, TRBD1, cannot be checked with no DNA. This CDR3 spans 14 amino acids. CDR3 loop: CASTPGGVIQPQHF.

This clonotype is identified as medium-sized from frequency. V gene TRBV19 combines with J gene TRBJ2-3. The germline gives CDR1 LNHDA, CDR2 SQIVND (reference sequence). The CDR3 is 14 amino acids. CDR3: CASSSVHSTDTQYF.

This chain joins TRBV6-6 and TRBJ1-1. The CDR3 spans 15 residues. Looked up from germline, CDR1 is MNHNY and CDR2 is SVGAGI (reference sequence). Here the CDR3 reads CASSYPEDKNTEAFF.

The chain has TRBV5-4 and TRBJ2-5; the D gene TCRdb calls, TRBD1, cannot be checked with no DNA. The CDR3 is 14 amino acids. The V gene's germline CDR1 is SGHNT and CDR2 YYREEE (reference sequence). CDR3 protein: CASSPDRAQETQYF.

Measured by frequency, this clonotype is medium-sized (0.01 to 0.1%). V and J are TRBV29-1 and TRBJ1-1; TCRdb names TRBD1, which stays unverified in the absence of DNA. The length of the CDR3 is 13 residues. Germline CDR1 reads SQVTM; CDR2 reads ANQGSEA. The CDR3 sequence is CSVRRASSTEAFF.

V is TRBV18 and J is TRBJ2-1; TCRdb proposes TRBD2, but this gene call is untestable without DNA. The CDR3 totals 15 residues. In germline, CDR1 is KGHSH, CDR2 LQKENI. This chain's CDR3 is CASSPPGLANNEQFF.

The chain is built from TRBV6-5 and TRBJ2-4; TCRdb's D gene call, TRBD1, goes unchecked for lack of DNA. Germline V gene sequence: CDR1 MNHEY, CDR2 SVGAGI. This CDR3 is 15 amino acids long. CDR3 amino acids: CASRRDRVGKNIQYF.

The rearrangement joins TRBV5-6 to TRBJ2-5. The CDR3 runs to 12 residues. The germline CDR1 and CDR2 sequences are SGHDT and YYEEEE. CDR3 protein: CASSLRVGTQYF.

V gene TRBV20-1 combines with J gene TRBJ2-2; the TCRdb D gene call, TRBD2, has no DNA to confirm it. CDR1 is DFQATT and CDR2 is SNEGSKA in the germline V gene (reference sequence). The CDR3 sequence is 16 residues long. This CDR3 reads CSARDLEGPYTGELFF.